Below, 10 T cell receptor beta chains from the same sample are listed, as sequenced in a study of cytomegalovirus exposure and HLA in healthy donors. 13 Jbeta primers and 60 Vbeta primers were used for the PCR. Produced via immunoSEQ multiplex PCR; TCRdb's table is partial and in-frame only. The sample lists around 150,000 clones, around four fifths occurring once. The sample comprised PBMCs. The origin of the receptors is a male donor in good health and CMV-seronegative.

In this sample, this clone turned up a few times. The rearrangement links TRBV9 to TRBJ2-5, with TRBD2 matching over 9 bases. The CDR3 sequence is 17 residues long. Germline V CDR1 and CDR2: SGDLS, YYNGEE. Trimming cost V 4 bases and J 2 bases; bases outside gene matches: 12. CDR3 nucleotide sequence: TGTGCCAGCAGCTCAAAATTAGCGGGGGCCGTACAAGAGACCCAGTACTTC. It translates to CASSSKLAGAVQETQYF.

This chain joins TRBV6-4 and TRBJ2-7; D gene uncertain. Germline V lookup: CDR1 MRHNA, CDR2 SNTAGT. Trimming shortened V by 4 bases and J by 0 bases, and 10 bases separated the two germline ends. CDR3 length equals 14 residues. The CDR3 coding sequence is TGTGCCAGCAGTGCGGTCTCTAGCTCCTACGAGCAGTACTTC. It yields the protein CASSAVSSSYEQYF.

V gene TRBV4-1 combines with J gene TRBJ1-4; D gene ambiguous. Trimming cost V 5 bases and J 8 bases, with 12 bases left between them. CDR3 length: 13 residues. CDR1 and CDR2 (germline): MGHRA, YSYEKL. In nucleotides, the CDR3 is TGCGCCAGCAGCGGCCCGGGTACAGAAAAACTGTTTTTT. Amino acids: CASSGPGTEKLFF.

This rearrangement joins TRBV19 to TRBJ2-2, with 8 bases aligning to TRBD2. Germline-derived CDR1 and CDR2 are LNHDA and SQIVND (reference sequence). The CDR3 spans 17 residues. The V gene end was trimmed by 3 bases and the J gene end by 6 bases; junction bases not matched to a gene: 12. This CDR3 is CASSIVREGLGPGELFF. CDR3 DNA sequence: TGTGCCAGTAGTATTGTAAGGGAGGGACTAGGGCCCGGGGAGCTGTTTTTT.

The rearrangement joins TRBV5-4 to TRBJ2-7; 7 bases fit TRBD2. Germline CDR1 SGHNT, CDR2 YYREEE (reference sequence). The length of the CDR3 is 16 residues. V shed 3 bases, J shed 3 bases, and the junction held 12 bases outside the gene matches. The CDR3 coding sequence is TGTGCCAGCAGCTCCCGGGGGGTACTGCCCGACTACGAGCAGTACTTC. Translation: CASSSRGVLPDYEQYF.

The CDR3: CASSYSDRVTEAFF. CDR3 sequence (DNA): TGTGCCAGCAGTTACTCGGACAGGGTGACTGAAGCTTTCTTT. J is TRBJ1-1 and V is TRBV6-6, with 8 bases lining up with TRBD1. With 0 bases clipped from V and 5 bases from J, the junction kept 2 bases outside the gene matches. The germline V gene has CDR1 MNHNY and CDR2 SVGAGI (reference sequence). This CDR3 is built from 14 residues.

This clone has only one observation. This chain joins TRBV29-1 and TRBJ1-1; D ambiguous. Germline V gene sequence: CDR1 SQVTM, CDR2 ANQGSEA. This CDR3 is built from 14 residues. V lost 1 base and J 2 bases, leaving 11 bases between the germline ends. CDR3 in DNA: TGCAGCGTTGAAGGGCAGGTAATCAACACTGAAGCTTTCTTT. Its translation is CSVEGQVINTEAFF.

The rearrangement links TRBV6-1 to TRBJ1-1; 9 bases fit TRBD1. The germline CDR1 and CDR2 sequences are MNHNS and SASEGT. This CDR3 has 15 amino acids. The J segment lost 3 bases and the V segment lost 6 bases, leaving 8 bases of the junction unmatched. This CDR3 is CASRRATGGDTEAFF. DNA for the CDR3: TGTGCCAGCAGGCGGGCGACAGGGGGAGACACTGAAGCTTTCTTT.

V usage is TRBV4-2 and J usage is TRBJ2-7; weak D call: TRBD1 (5 bases). V shed 0 bases and J shed 1 base, with 13 bases lying between them. The CDR3 is 16 residues long. Germline values: CDR1 LGHNA, CDR2 YNFKEQ. CDR3 amino acids: CASSQDSAGLSYEQYF. CDR3 nucleotides: TGTGCCAGCAGCCAAGATTCGGCAGGGTTGTCCTACGAGCAGTACTTC.

This clone was seen more than once but under ten times. The chain has TRBV5-4 and TRBJ2-7; TRBD1 matches at 12 bases. CDR3 length equals 13 residues. Germline CDR1 reads SGHNT; CDR2 reads YYREEE (reference sequence). V lost 6 bases to trimming and J lost 5 bases; unmatched junction nucleotides: 3. The CDR3 sequence: CASTRDRGHEQYF. CDR3 nucleotide sequence: TGTGCCAGCACCCGGGACAGGGGGCACGAGCAGTACTTC.